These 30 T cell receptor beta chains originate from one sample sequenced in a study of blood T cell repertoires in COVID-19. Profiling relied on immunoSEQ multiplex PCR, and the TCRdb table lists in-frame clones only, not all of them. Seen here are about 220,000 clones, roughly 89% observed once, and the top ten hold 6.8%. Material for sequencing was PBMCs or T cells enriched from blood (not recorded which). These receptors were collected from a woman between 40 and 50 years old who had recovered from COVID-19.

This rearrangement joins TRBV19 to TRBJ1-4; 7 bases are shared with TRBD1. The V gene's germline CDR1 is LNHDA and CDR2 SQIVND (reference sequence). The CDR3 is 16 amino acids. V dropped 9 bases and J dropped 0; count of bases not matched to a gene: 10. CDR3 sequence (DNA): TGTGCCAGCTTTCGGCCTCAGGGGGCAACTAATGAAAAACTGTTTTTT. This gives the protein CASFRPQGATNEKLFF.

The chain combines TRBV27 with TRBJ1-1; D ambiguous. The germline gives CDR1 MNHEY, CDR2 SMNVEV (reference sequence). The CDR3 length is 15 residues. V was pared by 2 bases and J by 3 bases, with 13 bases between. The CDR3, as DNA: TGTGCCAGCAGTTTAGAGGGAATGCCGTACACTGAAGCTTTCTTT. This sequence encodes CASSLEGMPYTEAFF.

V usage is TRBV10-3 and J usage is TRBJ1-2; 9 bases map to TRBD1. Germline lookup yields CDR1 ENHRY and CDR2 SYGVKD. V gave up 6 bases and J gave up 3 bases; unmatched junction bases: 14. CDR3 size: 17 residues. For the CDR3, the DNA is TGTGCCATCAGGATTCCGGGACAGGGATTCGTAGACTATGGCTACACCTTC. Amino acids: CAIRIPGQGFVDYGYTF.

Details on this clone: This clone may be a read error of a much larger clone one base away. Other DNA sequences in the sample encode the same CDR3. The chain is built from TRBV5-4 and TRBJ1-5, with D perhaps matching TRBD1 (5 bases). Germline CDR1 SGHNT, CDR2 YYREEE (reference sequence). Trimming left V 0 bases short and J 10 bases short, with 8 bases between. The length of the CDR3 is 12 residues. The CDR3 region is CASSLGGGPQHF. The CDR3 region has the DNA TGTGCCAGCAGCTTGGGGGGGGGACCCCAGCATTTT.

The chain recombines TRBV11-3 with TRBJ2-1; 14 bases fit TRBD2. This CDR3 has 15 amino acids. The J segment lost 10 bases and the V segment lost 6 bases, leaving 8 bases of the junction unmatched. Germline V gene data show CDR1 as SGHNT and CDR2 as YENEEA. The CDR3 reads CASSPEGLAGEEQFF. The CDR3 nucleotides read TGTGCCAGCAGTCCCGAGGGACTAGCGGGAGAGGAGCAGTTCTTC. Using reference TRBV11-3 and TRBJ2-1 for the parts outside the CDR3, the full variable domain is EAGVVQSPRYKIIEKKQPVAFWCNPISGHNTLYWYLQNLGQGPELLIRYENEEAVDDSQLPKDRFSAERLKGVDSTLKIQPAELGDSAVYLCASSPEGLAGEEQFFGPGTRLTVL.

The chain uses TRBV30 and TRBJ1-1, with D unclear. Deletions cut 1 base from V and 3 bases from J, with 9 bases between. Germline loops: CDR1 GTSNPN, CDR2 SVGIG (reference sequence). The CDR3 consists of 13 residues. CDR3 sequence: CAWSASRDTEAFF. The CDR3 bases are TGTGCCTGGAGTGCCTCCCGGGACACTGAAGCTTTCTTT.

In DNA, the CDR3 is TGTGCCAGCAGTTTGCAAAGGCTAGCCTACAATGAGCAGTTCTTC. Translating gives CASSLQRLAYNEQFF. The rearrangement uses TRBV28 and TRBJ2-1; D gene ambiguous. The CDR3 loop spans 15 amino acids. The germline V and J ends were trimmed by 3 bases and 2 bases, with 11 bases remaining between them. Germline V gives CDR1 MDHEN, CDR2 SYDVKM.

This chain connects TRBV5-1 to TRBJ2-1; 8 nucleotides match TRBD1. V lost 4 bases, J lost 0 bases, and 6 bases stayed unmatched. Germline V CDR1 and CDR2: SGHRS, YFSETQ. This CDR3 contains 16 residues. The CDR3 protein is CASSRQGWDSYNEQFF. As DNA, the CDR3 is TGCGCCAGCAGCCGACAGGGGTGGGACTCCTACAATGAGCAGTTCTTC.

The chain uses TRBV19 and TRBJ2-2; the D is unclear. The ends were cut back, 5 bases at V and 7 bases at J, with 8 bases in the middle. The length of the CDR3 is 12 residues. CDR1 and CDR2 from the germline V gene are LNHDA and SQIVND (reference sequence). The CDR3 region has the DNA TGTGCCAGTAGTCCTGAGGTCGGGGAGCTGTTTTTT. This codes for CASSPEVGELFF.

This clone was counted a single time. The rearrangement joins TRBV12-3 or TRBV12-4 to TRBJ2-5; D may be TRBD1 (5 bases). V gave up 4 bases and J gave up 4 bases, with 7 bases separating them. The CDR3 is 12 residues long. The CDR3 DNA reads TGTGCCAGCAGTTCGGACACAGAGACCCAGTACTTC. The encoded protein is CASSSDTETQYF.

This chain's CDR3 is CASSPQAGDTYNEQFF. DNA of the CDR3: TGTGCCAGCAGCCCCCAAGCGGGAGATACCTACAATGAGCAGTTCTTC. The V call is TRBV11-3, the J call TRBJ2-1; 8 bases fit TRBD2. The germline CDR1 and CDR2 sequences are SGHNT and YENEEA. Trimming cost V 5 bases and J 2 bases; bases outside gene matches: 8. This CDR3 region has 16 residues.

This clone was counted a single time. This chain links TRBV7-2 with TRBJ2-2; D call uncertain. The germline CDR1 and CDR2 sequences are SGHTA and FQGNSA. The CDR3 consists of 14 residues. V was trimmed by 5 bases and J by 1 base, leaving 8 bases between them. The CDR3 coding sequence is TGTGCCAGCAGCGCCCTAAGGAACACCGGGGAGCTGTTTTTT. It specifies CASSALRNTGELFF.

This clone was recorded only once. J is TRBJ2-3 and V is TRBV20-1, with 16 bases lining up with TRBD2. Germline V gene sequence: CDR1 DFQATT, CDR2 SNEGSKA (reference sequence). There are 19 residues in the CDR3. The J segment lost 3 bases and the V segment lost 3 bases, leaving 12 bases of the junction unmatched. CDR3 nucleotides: TGCAGTGCTAGTTTTTGGGGGACTAGCGGGAGGGCCGGGACAGATACGCAGTATTTT. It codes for CSASFWGTSGRAGTDTQYF.

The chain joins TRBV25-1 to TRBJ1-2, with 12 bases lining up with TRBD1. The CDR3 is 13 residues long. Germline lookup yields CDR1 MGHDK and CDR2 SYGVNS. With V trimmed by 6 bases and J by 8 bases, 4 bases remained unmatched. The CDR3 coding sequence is TGTGCCAGCAGCGGGGACAGGGGGCAAGGCTACACCTTC. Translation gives CASSGDRGQGYTF.

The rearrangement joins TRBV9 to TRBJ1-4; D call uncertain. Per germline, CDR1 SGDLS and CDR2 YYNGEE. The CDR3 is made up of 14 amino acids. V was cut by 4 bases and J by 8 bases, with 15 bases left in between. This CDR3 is CASSPLTRAEKLFF. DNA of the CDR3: TGTGCCAGCAGCCCCCTTACGCGTGCGGAAAAACTGTTTTTT.

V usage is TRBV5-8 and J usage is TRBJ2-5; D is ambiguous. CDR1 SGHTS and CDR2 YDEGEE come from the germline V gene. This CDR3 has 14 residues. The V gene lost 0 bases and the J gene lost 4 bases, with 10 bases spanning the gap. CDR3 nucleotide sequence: TGTGCCAGCAGCTTGGGTTATGTGCGAGAGACCCAGTACTTC. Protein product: CASSLGYVRETQYF.

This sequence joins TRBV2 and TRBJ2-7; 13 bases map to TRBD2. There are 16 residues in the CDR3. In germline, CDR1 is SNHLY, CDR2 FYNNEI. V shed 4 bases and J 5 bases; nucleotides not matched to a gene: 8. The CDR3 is CASSVPGLAGTNEQYV. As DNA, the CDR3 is TGTGCCAGCAGTGTCCCGGGACTAGCGGGAACAAACGAGCAGTACGTC.

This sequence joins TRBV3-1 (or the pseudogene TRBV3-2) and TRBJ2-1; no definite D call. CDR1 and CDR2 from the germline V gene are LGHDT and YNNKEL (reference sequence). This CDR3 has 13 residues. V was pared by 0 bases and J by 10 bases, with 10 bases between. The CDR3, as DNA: TGTGCCAGCAGCCAAGAGATAGCCCGGGAGCAGTTCTTC. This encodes CASSQEIAREQFF.

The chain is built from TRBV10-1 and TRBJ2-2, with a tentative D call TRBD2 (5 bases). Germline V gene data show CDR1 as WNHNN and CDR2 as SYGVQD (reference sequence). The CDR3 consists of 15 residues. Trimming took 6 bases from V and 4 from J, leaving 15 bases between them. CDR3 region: CASSDGGWGTGELFF. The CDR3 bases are TGCGCCAGCAGCGATGGCGGGTGGGGCACCGGGGAGCTGTTTTTT.

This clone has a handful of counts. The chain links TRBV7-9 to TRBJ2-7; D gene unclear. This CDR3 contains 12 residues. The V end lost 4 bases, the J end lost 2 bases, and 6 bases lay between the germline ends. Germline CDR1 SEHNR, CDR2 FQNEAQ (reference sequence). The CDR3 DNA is TGTGCCAGCAGCTGGCAGACCTACGAGCAGTACTTC. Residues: CASSWQTYEQYF.

This CDR3 reads CASSLGTGGGGQPQHF. CDR3 bases: TGTGCCAGCAGCTTGGGGACAGGGGGAGGGGGTCAGCCCCAGCATTTT. V usage is TRBV7-2 and J usage is TRBJ1-5, with 11 nucleotides matching TRBD1. This CDR3 region has 16 residues. Trimming cost V 3 bases and J 6 bases; bases outside gene matches: 7. The germline V gene has CDR1 SGHTA and CDR2 FQGNSA.

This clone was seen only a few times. The CDR3 loop is CASSQAFDRVQPQHF. The CDR3 DNA is TGCGCCAGCAGCCAAGCGTTTGACAGGGTTCAGCCCCAGCATTTT. The J gene is TRBJ1-5, the V gene TRBV4-3, with 7 bases aligning to TRBD1. Germline V gene data show CDR1 as LGHNA and CDR2 as YSLEER. The CDR3 length is 15 residues. The V segment lost 1 base and the J segment 6 bases; nucleotides outside the gene matches: 6.

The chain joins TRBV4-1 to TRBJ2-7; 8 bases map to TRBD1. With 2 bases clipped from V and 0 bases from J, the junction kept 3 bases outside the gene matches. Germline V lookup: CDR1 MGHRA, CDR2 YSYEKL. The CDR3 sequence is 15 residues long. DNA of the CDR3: TGCGCCAGCAGCCAACCGGGACAGGCCTCCTACGAGCAGTACTTC. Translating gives CASSQPGQASYEQYF.

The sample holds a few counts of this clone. This CDR3 reads CASSFVGAVGAFF. The CDR3 DNA reads TGTGCCAGCAGCTTTGTTGGTGCGGTCGGGGCTTTCTTT. This sequence joins TRBV7-9 and TRBJ1-1; no clear D. Trimming took 3 bases from V and 11 from J, leaving 16 bases between them. Germline CDR1 SEHNR, CDR2 FQNEAQ (reference sequence). This CDR3 has 13 amino acids.

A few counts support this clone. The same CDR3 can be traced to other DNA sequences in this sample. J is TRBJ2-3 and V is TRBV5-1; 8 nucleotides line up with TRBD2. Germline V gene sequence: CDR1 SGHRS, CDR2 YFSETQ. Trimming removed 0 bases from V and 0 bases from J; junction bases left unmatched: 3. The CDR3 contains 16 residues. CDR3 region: CASSLGLATSTDTQYF. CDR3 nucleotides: TGCGCCAGCAGCTTGGGACTAGCGACTAGCACAGATACGCAGTATTTT. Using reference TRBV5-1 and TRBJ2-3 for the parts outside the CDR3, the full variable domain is KAGVTQTPRYLIKTRGQQVTLSCSPISGHRSVSWYQQTPGQGLQFLFEYFSETQRNKGNFPGRFSGRQFSNSRSEMNVSTLELGDSALYLCASSLGLATSTDTQYFGPGTRLTVL.

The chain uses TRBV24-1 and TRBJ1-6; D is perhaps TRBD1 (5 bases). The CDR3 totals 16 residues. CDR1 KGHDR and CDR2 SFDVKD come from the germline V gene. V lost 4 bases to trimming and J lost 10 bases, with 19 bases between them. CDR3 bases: TGTGCCACCAGTGACCCGAGCGCGGGGCCAGGATCACCCCTCCACTTT. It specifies CATSDPSAGPGSPLHF.

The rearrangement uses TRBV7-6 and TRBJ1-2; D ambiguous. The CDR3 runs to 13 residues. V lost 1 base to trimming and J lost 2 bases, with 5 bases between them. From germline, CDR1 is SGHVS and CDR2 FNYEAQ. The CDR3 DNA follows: TGTGCCAGCAGCTTAGACACAAACTATGGCTACACCTTC. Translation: CASSLDTNYGYTF.

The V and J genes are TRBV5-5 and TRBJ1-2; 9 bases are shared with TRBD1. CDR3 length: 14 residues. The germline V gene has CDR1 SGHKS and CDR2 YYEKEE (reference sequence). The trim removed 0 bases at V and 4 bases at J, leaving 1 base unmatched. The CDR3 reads CASSLVGQGYGYTF. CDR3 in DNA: TGTGCCAGCAGCTTGGTGGGACAGGGCTATGGCTACACCTTC.

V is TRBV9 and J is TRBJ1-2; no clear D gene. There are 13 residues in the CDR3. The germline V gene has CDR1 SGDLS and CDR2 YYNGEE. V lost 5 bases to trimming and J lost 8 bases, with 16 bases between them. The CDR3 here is CASSSGAFWGYTF. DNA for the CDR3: TGTGCCAGCAGTTCGGGAGCCTTTTGGGGCTACACCTTC.

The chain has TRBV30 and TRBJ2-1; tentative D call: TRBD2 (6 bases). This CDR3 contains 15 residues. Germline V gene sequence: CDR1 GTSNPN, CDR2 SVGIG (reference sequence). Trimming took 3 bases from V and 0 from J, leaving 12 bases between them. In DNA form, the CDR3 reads TGTGCCTGGAGCCCGGGAGTGAGCTCCTACAATGAGCAGTTCTTC. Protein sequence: CAWSPGVSSYNEQFF.